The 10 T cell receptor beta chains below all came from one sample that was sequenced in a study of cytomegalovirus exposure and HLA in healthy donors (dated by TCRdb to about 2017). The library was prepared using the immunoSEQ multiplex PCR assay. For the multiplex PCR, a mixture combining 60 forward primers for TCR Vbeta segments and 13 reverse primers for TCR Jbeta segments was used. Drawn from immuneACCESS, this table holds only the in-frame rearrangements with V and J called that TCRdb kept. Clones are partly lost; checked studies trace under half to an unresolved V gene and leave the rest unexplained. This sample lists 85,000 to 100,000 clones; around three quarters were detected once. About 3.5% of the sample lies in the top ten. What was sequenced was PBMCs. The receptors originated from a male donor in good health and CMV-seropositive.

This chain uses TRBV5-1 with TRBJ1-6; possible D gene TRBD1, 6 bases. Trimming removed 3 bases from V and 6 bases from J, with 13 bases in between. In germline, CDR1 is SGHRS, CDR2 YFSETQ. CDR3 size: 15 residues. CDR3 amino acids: CASSWGSGVNSPLHF. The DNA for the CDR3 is TGCGCCAGCAGCTGGGGCTCAGGGGTTAATTCACCCCTCCACTTT.

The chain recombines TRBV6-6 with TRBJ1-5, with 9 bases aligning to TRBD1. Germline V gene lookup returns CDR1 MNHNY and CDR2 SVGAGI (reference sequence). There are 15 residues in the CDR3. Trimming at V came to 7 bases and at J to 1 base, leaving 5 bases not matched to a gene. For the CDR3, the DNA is TGTGCCAGCAATACAGGGGGCGGAAGCAATCAGCCCCAGCATTTT. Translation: CASNTGGGSNQPQHF.

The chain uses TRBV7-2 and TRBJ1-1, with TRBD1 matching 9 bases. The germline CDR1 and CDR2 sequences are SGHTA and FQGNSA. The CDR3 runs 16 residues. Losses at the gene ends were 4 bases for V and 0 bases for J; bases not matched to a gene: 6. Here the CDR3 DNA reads TGTGCCAGCAGCTCCACCGGGACAGGGTTGAACACTGAAGCTTTCTTT. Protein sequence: CASSSTGTGLNTEAFF.

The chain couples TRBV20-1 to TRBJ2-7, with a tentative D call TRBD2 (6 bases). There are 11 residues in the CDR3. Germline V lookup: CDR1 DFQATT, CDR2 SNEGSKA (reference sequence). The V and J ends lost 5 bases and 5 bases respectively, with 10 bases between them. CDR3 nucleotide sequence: TGCAGTGCTCCGACTAGAAACGAGCAGTACTTC. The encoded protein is CSAPTRNEQYF.

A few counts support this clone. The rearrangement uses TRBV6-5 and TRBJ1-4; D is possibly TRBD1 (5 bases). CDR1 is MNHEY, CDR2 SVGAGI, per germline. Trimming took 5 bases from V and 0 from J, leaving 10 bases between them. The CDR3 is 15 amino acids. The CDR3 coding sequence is TGTGCCAGCAGTCGACAGACCTCAACTAATGAAAAACTGTTTTTT. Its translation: CASSRQTSTNEKLFF.

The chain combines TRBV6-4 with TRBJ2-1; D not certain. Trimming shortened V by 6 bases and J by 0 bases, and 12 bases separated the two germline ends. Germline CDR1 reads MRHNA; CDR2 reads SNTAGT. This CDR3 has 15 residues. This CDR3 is CASSPTQNSYNEQFF. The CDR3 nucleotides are TGTGCCAGCAGCCCTACTCAAAACTCCTACAATGAGCAGTTCTTC.

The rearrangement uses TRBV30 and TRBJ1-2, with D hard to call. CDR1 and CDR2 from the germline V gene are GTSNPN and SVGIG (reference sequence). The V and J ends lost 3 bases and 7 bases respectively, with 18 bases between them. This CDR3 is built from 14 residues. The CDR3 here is CAWSRFGRLIGYTF. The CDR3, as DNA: TGTGCCTGGAGCCGGTTCGGGAGGTTAATTGGCTACACCTTC.

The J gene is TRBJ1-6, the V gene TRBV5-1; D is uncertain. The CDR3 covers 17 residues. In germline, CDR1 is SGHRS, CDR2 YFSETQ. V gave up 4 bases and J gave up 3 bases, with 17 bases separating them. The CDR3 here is CASSQNPAGYYNSPLHF. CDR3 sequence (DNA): TGCGCCAGCAGCCAAAACCCTGCGGGATACTATAATTCACCCCTCCACTTT.

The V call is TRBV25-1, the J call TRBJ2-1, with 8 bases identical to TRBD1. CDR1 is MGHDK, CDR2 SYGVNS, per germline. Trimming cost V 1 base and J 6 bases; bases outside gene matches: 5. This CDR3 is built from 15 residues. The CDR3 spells CASSESRQGANEQFF. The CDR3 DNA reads TGTGCCAGCAGTGAATCCAGGCAGGGGGCCAATGAGCAGTTCTTC.

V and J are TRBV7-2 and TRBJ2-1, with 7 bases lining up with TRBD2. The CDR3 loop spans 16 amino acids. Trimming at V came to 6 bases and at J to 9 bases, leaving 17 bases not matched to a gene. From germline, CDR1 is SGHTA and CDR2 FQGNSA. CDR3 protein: CASSPPGLSSSREQFF. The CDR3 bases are TGTGCCAGCAGTCCTCCGGGACTATCTTCGTCCCGTGAGCAGTTCTTC. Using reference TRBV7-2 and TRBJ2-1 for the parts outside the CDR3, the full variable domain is GAGVSQSPSNKVTEKGKDVELRCDPISGHTALYWYRQSLGQGLEFLIYFQGNSAPDKSGLPSDRFSAERTGGSVSTLTIQRTQQEDSAVYLCASSPPGLSSSREQFFGPGTRLTVL.